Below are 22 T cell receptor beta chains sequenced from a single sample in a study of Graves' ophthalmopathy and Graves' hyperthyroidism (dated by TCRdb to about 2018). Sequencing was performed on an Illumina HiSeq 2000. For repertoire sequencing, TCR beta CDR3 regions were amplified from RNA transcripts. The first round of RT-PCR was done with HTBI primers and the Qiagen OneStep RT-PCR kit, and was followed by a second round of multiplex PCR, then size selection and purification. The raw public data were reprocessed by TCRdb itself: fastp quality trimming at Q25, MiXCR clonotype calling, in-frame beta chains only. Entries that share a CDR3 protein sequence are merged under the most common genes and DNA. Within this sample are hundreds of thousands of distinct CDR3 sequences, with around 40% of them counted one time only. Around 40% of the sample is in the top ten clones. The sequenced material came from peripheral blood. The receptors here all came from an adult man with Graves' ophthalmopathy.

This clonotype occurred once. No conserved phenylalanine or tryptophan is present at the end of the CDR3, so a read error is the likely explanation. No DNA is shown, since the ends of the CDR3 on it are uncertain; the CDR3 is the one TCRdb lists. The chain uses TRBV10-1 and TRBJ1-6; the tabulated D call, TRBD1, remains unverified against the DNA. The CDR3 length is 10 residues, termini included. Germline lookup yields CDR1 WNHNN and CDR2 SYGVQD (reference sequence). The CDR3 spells CASRPGGNRS.

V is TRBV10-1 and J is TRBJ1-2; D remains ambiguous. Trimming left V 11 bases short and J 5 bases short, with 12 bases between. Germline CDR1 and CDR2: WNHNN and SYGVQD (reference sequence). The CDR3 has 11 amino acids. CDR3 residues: CASPSIYGYTF. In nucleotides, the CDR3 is TGCGCCTCCCCTTCAATTTATGGCTACACCTTC.

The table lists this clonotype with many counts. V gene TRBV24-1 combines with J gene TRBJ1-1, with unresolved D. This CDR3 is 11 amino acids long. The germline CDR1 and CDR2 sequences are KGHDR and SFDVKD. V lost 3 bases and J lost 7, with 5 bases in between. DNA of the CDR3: TGTGCCACCAGTGATCAGGATGAAGCTTTCTTT. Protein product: CATSDQDEAFF.

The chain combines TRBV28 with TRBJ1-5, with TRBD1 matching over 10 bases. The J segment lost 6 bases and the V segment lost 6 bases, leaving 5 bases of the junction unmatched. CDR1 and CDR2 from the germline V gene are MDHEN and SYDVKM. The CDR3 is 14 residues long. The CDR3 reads CASSDRGRAQPQHF. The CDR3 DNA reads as TGTGCCAGCAGCGACAGGGGGCGGGCTCAGCCCCAGCATTTT.

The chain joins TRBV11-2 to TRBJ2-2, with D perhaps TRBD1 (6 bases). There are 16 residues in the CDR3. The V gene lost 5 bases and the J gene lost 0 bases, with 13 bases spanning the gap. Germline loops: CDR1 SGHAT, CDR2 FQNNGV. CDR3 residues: CASSLRTDPNTGELFF. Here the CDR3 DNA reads TGTGCCAGCAGCCTGCGGACAGACCCGAACACCGGGGAGCTGTTTTTT.

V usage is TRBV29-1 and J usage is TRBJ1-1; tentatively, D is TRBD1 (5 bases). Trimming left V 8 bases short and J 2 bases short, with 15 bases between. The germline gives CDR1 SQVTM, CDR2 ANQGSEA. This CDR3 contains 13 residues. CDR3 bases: TGCAGCCGCCTCCTTCAGGGAAACACTGAAGCTTTCTTT. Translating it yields CSRLLQGNTEAFF. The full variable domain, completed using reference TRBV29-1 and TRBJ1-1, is SAVISQKPSRDICQRGTSLTIQCQVDSQVTMMFWYRQQPGQSLTLIATANQGSEATYESGFVIDKFPISRPNLTFSTLTVSNMSPEDSSIYLCSRLLQGNTEAFFGQGTRLTVV.

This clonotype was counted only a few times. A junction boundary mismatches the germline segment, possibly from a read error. As DNA, the CDR3 is TGTGCCAATAGTACGATACAGGGCACTCAGCCCCAGCATTTT. Protein product: CANSTIQGTQPQHF. V usage is TRBV19 and J usage is TRBJ1-5; D may be TRBD1 (6 bases). CDR1 and CDR2 from the germline V gene are LNHDA and SQIVND (reference sequence). This CDR3 spans 14 amino acids.

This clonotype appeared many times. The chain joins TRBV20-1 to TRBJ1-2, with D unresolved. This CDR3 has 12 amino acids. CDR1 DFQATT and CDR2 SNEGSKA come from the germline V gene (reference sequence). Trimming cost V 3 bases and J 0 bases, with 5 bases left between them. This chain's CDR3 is CSASLPNYGYTF. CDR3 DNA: TGCAGTGCTAGTCTTCCTAACTATGGCTACACCTTC.

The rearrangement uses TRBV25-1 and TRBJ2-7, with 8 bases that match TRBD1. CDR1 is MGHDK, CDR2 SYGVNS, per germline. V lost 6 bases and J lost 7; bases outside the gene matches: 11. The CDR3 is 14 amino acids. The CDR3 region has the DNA TGTGCCAGCAGCGTTCTGGACAGGGCGAGAGAGCAGTACTTC. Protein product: CASSVLDRAREQYF.

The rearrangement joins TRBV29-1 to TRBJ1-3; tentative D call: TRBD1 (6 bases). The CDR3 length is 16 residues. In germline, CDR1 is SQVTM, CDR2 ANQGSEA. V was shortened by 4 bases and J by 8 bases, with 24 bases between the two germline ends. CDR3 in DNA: TGCAGCGTTGCCCTCCTACAGGGATCCTATGGCTACACCATATATTTT. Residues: CSVALLQGSYGYTIYF.

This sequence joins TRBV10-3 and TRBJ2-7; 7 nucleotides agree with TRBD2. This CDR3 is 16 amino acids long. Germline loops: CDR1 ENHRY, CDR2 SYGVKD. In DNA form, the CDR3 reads TGTGCAAGCAGTCCGGTCAGCGGGGAGAGCTCCTACGAGCAGTACTTC. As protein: CASSPVSGESSYEQYF.

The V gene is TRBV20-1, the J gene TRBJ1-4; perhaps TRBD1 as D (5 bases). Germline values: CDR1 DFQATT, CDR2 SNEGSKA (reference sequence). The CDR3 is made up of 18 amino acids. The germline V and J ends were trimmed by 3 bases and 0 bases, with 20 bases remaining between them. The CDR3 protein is CSARAPGGSRATNEKLFF. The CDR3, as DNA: TGCAGTGCTAGGGCCCCCGGGGGGTCTCGAGCAACTAATGAAAAACTGTTTTTT.

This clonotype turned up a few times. The CDR3 sequence: CASSQDLTGGFYGYTF. The CDR3 region has the DNA TGTGCCAGCAGCCAAGACCTGACAGGGGGCTTTTATGGCTACACCTTC. V usage is TRBV3-1 and J usage is TRBJ1-2, with TRBD1 matching over 10 bases. The CDR3 consists of 16 residues. After removal of 0 bases from V and 5 bases from J, the junction contained 6 bases not matched to a gene. Germline assignment: CDR1 LGHDT and CDR2 YNNKEL (reference sequence).

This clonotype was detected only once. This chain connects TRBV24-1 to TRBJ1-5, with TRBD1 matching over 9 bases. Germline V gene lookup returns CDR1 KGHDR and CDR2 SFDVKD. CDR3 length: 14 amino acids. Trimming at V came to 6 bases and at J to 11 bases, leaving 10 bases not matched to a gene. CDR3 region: CATSSVWTGETQHF. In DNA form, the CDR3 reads TGTGCCACCAGTTCCGTCTGGACAGGGGAGACCCAGCATTTT.

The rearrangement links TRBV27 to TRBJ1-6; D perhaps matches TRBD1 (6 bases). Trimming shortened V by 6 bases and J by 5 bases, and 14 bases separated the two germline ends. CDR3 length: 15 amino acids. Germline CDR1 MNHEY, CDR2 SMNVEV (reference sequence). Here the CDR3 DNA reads TGTGCCAGCAGAACAGCCACAGGGAATAATTCACCCCTCCACTTT. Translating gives CASRTATGNNSPLHF.

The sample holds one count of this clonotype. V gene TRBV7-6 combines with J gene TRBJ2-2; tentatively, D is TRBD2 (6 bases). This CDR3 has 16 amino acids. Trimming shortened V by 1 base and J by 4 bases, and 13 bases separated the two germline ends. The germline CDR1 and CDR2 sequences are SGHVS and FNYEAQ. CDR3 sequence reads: CASSLVRDSVTGELFF. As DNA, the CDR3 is TGTGCCAGCAGCTTAGTCAGGGACTCGGTCACCGGGGAGCTGTTTTTT.

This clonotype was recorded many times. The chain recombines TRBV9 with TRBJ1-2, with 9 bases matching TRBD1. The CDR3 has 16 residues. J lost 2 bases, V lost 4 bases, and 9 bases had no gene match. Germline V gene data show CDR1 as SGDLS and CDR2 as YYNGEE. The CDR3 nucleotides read TGTGCCAGCAGCCCTGCCACCACAGGGGGCAACTATGGCTACACCTTC. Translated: CASSPATTGGNYGYTF.

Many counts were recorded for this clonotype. The CDR3 is CASSVGGGGTHAGEQYF. The CDR3 coding sequence is TGTGCCAGCAGCGTAGGAGGCGGAGGGACTCATGCTGGGGAGCAGTACTTC. J is TRBJ2-7 and V is TRBV9; maybe TRBD2 (6 bases). Germline V gene lookup returns CDR1 SGDLS and CDR2 YYNGEE. The V and J ends lost 0 bases and 7 bases respectively, with 23 bases between them. The CDR3 contains 17 residues.

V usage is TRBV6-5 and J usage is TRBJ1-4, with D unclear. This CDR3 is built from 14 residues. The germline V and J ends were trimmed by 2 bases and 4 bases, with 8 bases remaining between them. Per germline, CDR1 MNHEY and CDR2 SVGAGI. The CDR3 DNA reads TGTGCCAGCAGTTACCCGGAGATTAATGAAAAACTGTTTTTT. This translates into CASSYPEINEKLFF.

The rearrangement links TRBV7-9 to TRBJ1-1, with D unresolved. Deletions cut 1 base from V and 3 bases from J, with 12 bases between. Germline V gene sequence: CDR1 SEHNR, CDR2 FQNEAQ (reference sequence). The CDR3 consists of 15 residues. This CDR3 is CASSLVVTPDTEAFF. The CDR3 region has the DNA TGTGCCAGCAGCTTAGTTGTGACACCCGACACTGAAGCTTTCTTT. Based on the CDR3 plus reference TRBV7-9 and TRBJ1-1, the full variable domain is DTGVSQNPRHKITKRGQNVTFRCDPISEHNRLYWYRQTLGQGPEFLTYFQNEAQLEKSRLLSDRFSAERPKGSFSTLEIQRTEQGDSAMYLCASSLVVTPDTEAFFGQGTRLTVV.

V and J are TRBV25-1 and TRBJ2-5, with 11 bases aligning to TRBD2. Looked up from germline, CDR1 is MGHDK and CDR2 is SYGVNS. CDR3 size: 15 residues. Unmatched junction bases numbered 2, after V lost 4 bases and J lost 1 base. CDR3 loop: CASSASGRPQETQYF. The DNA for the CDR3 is TGTGCCAGCAGTGCTAGCGGGAGGCCCCAAGAGACCCAGTACTTC.

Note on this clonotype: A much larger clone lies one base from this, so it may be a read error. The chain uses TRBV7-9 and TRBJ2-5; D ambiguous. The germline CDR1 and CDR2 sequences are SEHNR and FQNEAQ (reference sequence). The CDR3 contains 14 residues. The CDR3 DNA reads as TGTGCCAGTAGTTCGACCGGGTCGGAAGAGACCCGGTACTTC. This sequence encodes CASSSTGSEETRYF.